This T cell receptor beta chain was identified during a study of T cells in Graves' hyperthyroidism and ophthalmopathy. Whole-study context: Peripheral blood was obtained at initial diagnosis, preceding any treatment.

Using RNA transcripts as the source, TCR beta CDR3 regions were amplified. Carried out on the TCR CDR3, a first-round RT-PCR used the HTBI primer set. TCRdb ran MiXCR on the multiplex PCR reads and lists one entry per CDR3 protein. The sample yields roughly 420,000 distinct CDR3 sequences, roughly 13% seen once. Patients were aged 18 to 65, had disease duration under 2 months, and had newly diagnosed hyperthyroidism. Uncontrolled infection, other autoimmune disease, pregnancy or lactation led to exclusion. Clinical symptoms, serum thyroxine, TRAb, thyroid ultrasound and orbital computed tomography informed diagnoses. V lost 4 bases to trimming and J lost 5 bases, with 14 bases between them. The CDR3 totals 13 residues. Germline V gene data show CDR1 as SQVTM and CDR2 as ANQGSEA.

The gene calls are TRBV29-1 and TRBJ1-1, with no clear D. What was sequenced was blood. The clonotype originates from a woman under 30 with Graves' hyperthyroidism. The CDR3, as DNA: TGCAGCGTTGTCCGGGATTTCGGGACTGAAGCTTTCTTT. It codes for CSVVRDFGTEAFF.